This T cell receptor (beta chain) was identified in a study of chemoradiotherapy in HPV16-positive cancers. Study outcomes and limitations: Better recurrence-free survival went with HPV-responsive T-cell expansion in HPV16-positive patients.

Concerning this clone: The antigen is unknown.

This CDR3 has 14 amino acids. Germline assignment: CDR1 KGHSH and CDR2 LQKENI. Trimming left V 3 bases short and J 1 base short, with 9 bases between. Sequenced by immunoSEQ multiplex PCR; TCRdb stores in-frame clones only, minus some. The profile shows around 2,700 clones, more than 60% of them singletons. Sequences were derived from tumor tissue, sampled from a patient who underwent chemoradiotherapy. This rearrangement joins TRBV18 to TRBJ1-1; perhaps TRBD1 as D (6 bases). The TCR sequence derives from a human donor with HPV-associated anogenital cancer. The CDR3 bases are TGTGCCAGCTCACCGTCCAGGGGGAACACTGAAGCTTTCTTT. Amino acids: CASSPSRGNTEAFF.